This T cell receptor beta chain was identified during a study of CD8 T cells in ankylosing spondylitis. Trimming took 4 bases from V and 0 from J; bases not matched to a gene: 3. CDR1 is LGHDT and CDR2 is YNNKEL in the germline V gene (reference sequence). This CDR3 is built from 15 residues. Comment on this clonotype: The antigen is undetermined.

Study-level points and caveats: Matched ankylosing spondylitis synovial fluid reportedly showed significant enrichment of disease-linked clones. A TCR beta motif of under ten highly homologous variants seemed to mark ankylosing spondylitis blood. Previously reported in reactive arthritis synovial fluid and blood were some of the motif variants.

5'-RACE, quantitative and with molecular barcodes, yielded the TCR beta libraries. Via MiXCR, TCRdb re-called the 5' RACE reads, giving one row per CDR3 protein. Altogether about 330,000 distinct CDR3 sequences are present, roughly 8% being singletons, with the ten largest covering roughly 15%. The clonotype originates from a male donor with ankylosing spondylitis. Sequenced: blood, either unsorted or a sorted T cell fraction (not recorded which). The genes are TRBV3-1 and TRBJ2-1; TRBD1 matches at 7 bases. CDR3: CASSRDSLSYNEQFF. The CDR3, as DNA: TGTGCCAGCAGCCGGGACAGCCTCTCCTACAATGAGCAGTTCTTC.